This TCR beta chain was found in a study of blood T cell repertoires in COVID-19 (dated by TCRdb to the early 2020s). About the investigation overall: Collaborator samples came from the United States, Italy and Spain and covered acute and convalescent phases of COVID-19. The material from the prospective study consisted of cDNA or gDNA derived from T cells, B-cell-depleted T cells, or PBMCs. The dataset comprised deeply sampled blood TCRbeta repertoires from subjects exposed to, actively infected with, or recovered from COVID-19. The repertoires were made available in a free public database intended to serve as a resource for research on the immune response to SARS-CoV-2. Samples were obtained from the ongoing ImmuneRACE study (first 160 participants) and from some 1,300 subjects provided by 6 global collaborators. Nearly every sample came with metadata listing a de-identified subject ID, COVID-19 status, age in years and sex. Where available, HLA class I and class II types were taken from metadata supplied by the sample provider and were not determined by assay-based typing.

The immunoSEQ Assay, a bias-controlled multiplex PCR, was used to amplify TCRbeta CDR3 regions from genomic DNA. In the paper's pipeline: The number of nucleated cells in each sample was estimated from the amplification of reference gene primers within the assay. To quantify the absolute abundance of each unique TCRbeta CDR3 rearrangement, sequence reads were collapsed and filtered. For each sample, productive Simpson clonality was calculated as the square root of Simpson's diversity index across productive rearrangements. As stored in TCRdb, this immuneACCESS dataset retains in-frame rearrangements with V and J assigned. A fraction of the clones does not appear; measured against another copy, unresolved V genes explain less than half of the discrepancy, and the remainder lacks a known reason. The V and J calls and the clone size are those of that table, but D and trimming were determined from the DNA. In all, the sample holds under 200,000 clones, and approximately 74% of those were seen once. The ten largest clonotypes hold under 3.5% of the sample.

The collaborating institutions used their own protocols to collect whole blood in K2EDTA tubes. For TCRbeta analysis, collaborators shipped samples as frozen whole blood, isolated PBMCs, or DNA extracted from either of those sample types. The research as a whole found: The amount of clinical and demographic metadata varied by source and participant and was provided uncurated.

Notes on this clone: Its antigen specificity is not known. The sample holds no much larger clone one base away, and base qualities are not on file.

V is trimmed back by 0 bases and J by 6 bases, and the junction contains 9 bases that no gene match accounts for. From the germline V gene, CDR1 is SNHLY and CDR2 is FYNNEI. The CDR3 contains 16 residues, cysteine and phenylalanine counted. CDR3 DNA only is kept here, 48 bases in frame from base 1. The source material was peripheral blood. The sequence derives from a woman of 80 years or more with acute or convalescent COVID-19. The sequence joins TRBV2 to TRBJ2-7; TRBD1 matches 9 bases in the middle. The CDR3 amino acid sequence is: CASSEALGTGSAEQYF. DNA sequence: TGTGCCAGCAGTGAAGCGTTAGGGACAGGGTCGGCCGAGCAGTACTTC.